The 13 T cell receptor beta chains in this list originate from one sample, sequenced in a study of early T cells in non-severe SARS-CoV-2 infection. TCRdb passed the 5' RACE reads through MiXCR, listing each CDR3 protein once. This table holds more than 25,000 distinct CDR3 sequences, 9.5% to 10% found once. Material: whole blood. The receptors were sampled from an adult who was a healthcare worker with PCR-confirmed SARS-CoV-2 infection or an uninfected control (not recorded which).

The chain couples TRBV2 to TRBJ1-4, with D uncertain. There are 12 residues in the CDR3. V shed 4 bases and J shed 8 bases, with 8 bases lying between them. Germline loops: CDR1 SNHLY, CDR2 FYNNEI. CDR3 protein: CASSAQKEKLFF. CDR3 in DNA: TGTGCCAGCAGTGCTCAGAAAGAAAAACTGTTTTTT.

DNA of the CDR3: TGTGCCAGCAGCTTAAGAGTGGGCACAGATACGCAGTATTTT. This encodes CASSLRVGTDTQYF. This sequence joins TRBV7-2 and TRBJ2-3; D remains unclear. This CDR3 is built from 14 residues. Germline V gene lookup returns CDR1 SGHTA and CDR2 FQGNSA. V dropped 2 bases and J dropped 1 base, with 7 bases sitting between them.

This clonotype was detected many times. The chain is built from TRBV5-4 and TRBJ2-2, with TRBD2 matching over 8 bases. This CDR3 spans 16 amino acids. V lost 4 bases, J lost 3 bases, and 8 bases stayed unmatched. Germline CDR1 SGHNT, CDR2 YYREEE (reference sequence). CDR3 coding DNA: TGTGCCAGCAGCCCCGTGGGACTAGAAGACACCGGGGAGCTGTTTTTT. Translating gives CASSPVGLEDTGELFF. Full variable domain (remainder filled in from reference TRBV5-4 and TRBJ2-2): ETGVTQSPTHLIKTRGQQVTLRCSSQSGHNTVSWYQQALGQGPQFIFQYYREEENGRGNFPPRFSGLQFPNYSSELNVNALELDDSALYLCASSPVGLEDTGELFFGEGSRLTVL.

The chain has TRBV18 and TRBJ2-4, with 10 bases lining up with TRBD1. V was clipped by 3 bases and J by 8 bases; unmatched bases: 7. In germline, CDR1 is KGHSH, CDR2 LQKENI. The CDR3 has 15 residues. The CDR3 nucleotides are TGTGCCAGCTCACCTTGGCCCGGGACAGGGGACATTCAGTACTTC. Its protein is CASSPWPGTGDIQYF.

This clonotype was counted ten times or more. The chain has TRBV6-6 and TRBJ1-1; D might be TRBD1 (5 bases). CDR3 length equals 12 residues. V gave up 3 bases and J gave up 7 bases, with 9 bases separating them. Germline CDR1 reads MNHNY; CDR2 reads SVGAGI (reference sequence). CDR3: CASSYGGIEAFF. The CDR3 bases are TGTGCCAGCAGTTATGGGGGGATTGAAGCTTTCTTT.

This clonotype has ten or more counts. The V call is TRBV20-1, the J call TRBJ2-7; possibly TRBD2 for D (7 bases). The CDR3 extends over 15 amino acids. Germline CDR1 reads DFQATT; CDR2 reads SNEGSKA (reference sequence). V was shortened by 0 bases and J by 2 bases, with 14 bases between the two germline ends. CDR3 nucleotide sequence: TGCAGTGCTAGAGAAGGTGCGGGGGCCGCCTACGAGCAGTACTTC. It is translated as CSAREGAGAAYEQYF.

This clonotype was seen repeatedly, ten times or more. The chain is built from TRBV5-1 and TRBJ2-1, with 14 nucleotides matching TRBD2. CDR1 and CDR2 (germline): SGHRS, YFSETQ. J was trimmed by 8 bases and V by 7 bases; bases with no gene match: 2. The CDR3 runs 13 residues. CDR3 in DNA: TGCGCCAGCGGACTAGCGGGGGGATATGAGCAGTTCTTC. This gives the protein CASGLAGGYEQFF.

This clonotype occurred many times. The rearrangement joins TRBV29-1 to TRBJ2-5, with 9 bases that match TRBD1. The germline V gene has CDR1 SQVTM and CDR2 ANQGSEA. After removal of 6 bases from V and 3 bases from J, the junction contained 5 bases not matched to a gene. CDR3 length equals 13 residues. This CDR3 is CSVAGTGKETQYF. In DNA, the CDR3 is TGCAGCGTGGCCGGGACAGGGAAAGAGACCCAGTACTTC. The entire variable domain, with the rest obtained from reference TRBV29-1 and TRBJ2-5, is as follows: SAVISQKPSRDICQRGTSLTIQCQVDSQVTMMFWYRQQPGQSLTLIATANQGSEATYESGFVIDKFPISRPNLTFSTLTVSNMSPEDSSIYLCSVAGTGKETQYFGPGTRLLVL.

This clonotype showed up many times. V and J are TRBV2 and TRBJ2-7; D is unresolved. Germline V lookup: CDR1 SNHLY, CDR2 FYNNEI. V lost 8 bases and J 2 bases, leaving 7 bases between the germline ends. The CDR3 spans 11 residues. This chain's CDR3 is CASGPPYEQYF. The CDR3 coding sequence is TGTGCCAGCGGTCCCCCCTACGAGCAGTACTTC.

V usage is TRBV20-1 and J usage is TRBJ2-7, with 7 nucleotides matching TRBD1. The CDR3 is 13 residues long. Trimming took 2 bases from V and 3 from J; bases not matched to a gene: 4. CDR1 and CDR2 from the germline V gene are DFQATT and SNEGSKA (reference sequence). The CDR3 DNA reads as TGCAGTGCTAGAAGGGACAGAAGCTACGAGCAGTACTTC. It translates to CSARRDRSYEQYF.

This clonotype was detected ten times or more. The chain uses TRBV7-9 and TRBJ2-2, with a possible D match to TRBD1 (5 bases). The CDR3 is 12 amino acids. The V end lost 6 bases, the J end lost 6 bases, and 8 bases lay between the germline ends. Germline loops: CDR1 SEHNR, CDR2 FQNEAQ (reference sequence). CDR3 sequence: CASSWGAGELFF. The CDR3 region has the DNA TGTGCCAGCAGTTGGGGCGCCGGGGAGCTGTTTTTT.

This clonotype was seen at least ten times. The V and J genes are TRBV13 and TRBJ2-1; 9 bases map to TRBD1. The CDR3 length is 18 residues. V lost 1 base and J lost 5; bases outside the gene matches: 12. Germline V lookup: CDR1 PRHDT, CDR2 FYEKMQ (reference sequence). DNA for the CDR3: TGTGCCAGCAGCTTAGCCGCCTCCTGGGGACAGGGCAACAATGAGCAGTTCTTC. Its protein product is CASSLAASWGQGNNEQFF.

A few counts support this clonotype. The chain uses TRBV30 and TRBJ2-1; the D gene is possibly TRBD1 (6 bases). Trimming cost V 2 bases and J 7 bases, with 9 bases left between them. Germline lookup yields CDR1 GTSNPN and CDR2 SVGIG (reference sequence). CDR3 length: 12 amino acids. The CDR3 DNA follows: TGTGCCTGGAGTTCCCAGGGGAATGAGCAGTTCTTC. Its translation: CAWSSQGNEQFF. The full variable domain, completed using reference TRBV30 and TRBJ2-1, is SQTIHQWPATLVQPVGSPLSLECTVEGTSNPNLYWYRQAAGRGLQLLFYSVGIGQISSEVPQNLSASRPQDRQFILSSKKLLLSDSGFYLCAWSSQGNEQFFGPGTRLTVL.